The rows below give T cell receptor beta chains drawn from one sample of a study of T cell repertoires in cytomegalovirus infection. TCRdb called the reads again in MiXCR, with one record for every CDR3 protein. Among hundreds of thousands of distinct CDR3 sequences, approximately 30% were seen once, and the ten largest hold roughly an eighth. The sample comprised PBMCs. All receptors come from a human donor in good health (CMV status not recorded). Some clones in this sample may be carry-over from other donors' samples. Both conserved end residues are part of each CDR3. Each record gives: V gene, J gene, clone size, D gene, CDR3 DNA, CDR3 protein. A D gene is named only where the DNA matches it firmly. Clone size is stated in some rows and not others, as once, few, many or a class when expanded.

TRBV7-9,TRBJ1-1,-,-,TGTGCCAGCAGCCTCATCCAGGGCGAAGCTTTCTTT,CASSLIQGEAFF
TRBV7-3,TRBJ2-3,many,-,TGTGCCAGCAGCCCGTCGGGAGGACAGGGCCTAGAGGGTACGCAGTATTTT,CASSPSGGQGLEGTQYF
TRBV19,TRBJ1-5,many,-,TGTGCCAGCTCCGACTCATGGGGCCTCAATCAGCCCCAGCATTTT,CASSDSWGLNQPQHF
TRBV6-1,TRBJ1-5,-,-,TGTGCCAGCAGTGACCGCAGGGTTAGCAATCAGCCCCAGCATTTT,CASSDRRVSNQPQHF
TRBV25-1,TRBJ1-6,-,-,TGTGCCAGCAGTGCCTACAAGGGAGTTAATTCACCCCTCCACTTT,CASSAYKGVNSPLHF
TRBV27,TRBJ2-3,-,-,TGTGCCAGCAGTGCCCGGGACCGTTTTGATACGCAGTATTTT,CASSARDRFDTQYF
TRBV19,TRBJ2-7,-,-,TGTGCCAGTAGCGAGGACGCTGAAGTAACCTACGAGCAGTACTTC,CASSEDAEVTYEQYF
TRBV27,TRBJ2-3,few,-,TGTGCCAGCAGCCCCCCCCGACGGGGGCGTACGGGCACAGATACGCAGTATTTT,CASSPPRRGRTGTDTQYF
TRBV28,TRBJ2-7,-,-,TGTGCCAGCAGTAAGGGACGTATCGAGCAGTACTTC,CASSKGRIEQYF
TRBV6-2/TRBV6-3,TRBJ1-4,-,TRBD1,TGTGCCAGCAGTTACTCGAGACAGGGAGGCACTAATGAAAAACTGTTTTTT,CASSYSRQGGTNEKLFF
TRBV5-6,TRBJ2-1,-,TRBD1,TGTGCCAGCAGCTTGAGGGGGCGCAGGAATGAGCAGTTCTTC,CASSLRGRRNEQFF
TRBV7-8,TRBJ2-7,many,TRBD2,TGTGCCAGCAGCCGGATACCGGGGGGGAGGGGGAGCTCCTACGAGCAGTACTTC,CASSRIPGGRGSSYEQYF
TRBV29-1,TRBJ1-2,-,TRBD1,TGCAGCGTGACCAGGACAGGGCAGGTCTACACCTTC,CSVTRTGQVYTF
TRBV7-2,TRBJ1-4,many,-,TGTGCCAGCAGCTTAGGGGGGGGGGCGACGGCTAATGAAAAACTGTTTTTT,CASSLGGGATANEKLFF
TRBV12-3/TRBV12-4,TRBJ1-3,-,-,TGTGCCACCTCGCTCTGGGTAGGGGGACTCTCTGGAAACACCATATATTTT,CATSLWVGGLSGNTIYF
TRBV5-3,TRBJ2-1,-,TRBD1,TGTGCCAGAAGCTTGTGGGACAGATACTACAATGAGCAGTTCTTC,CARSLWDRYYNEQFF
TRBV5-4,TRBJ1-1,-,TRBD1,TGTGCCAGCAGCTGGACGGGACAGGGTGAAACTGAAGCTTTCTTT,CASSWTGQGETEAFF
TRBV12-3/TRBV12-4,TRBJ1-1,few,-,TGTGCCAGCAGAAACCAATTGGAGAACACTGAAGCTTTCTTT,CASRNQLENTEAFF
TRBV7-2,TRBJ1-1,few,-,TGTGCCAACAGTCCTCGGACAGTCCAGAACACTGAAGCTTTCTTT,CANSPRTVQNTEAFF
TRBV28,TRBJ2-3,-,-,TGTGCCAGCAGTCCAACAGGTGGCCCCACAGATACGCAGTATTTT,CASSPTGGPTDTQYF
TRBV5-6,TRBJ2-7,-,-,TGTGCCAGCAGCTTGGCACCTAGCCTAACGTTATACGAGCAGTACTTC,CASSLAPSLTLYEQYF
TRBV10-2,TRBJ1-1,-,TRBD1,TGCGCCAGCAGTGAACAGGGGCGGGGGACTGAAGCTTTCTTT,CASSEQGRGTEAFF
TRBV12-3/TRBV12-4,TRBJ1-1,-,-,TGTGCCAGCAGCCGCCAGGTGGGGGGGGACCAGAACACTGAAGCTTTCTTT,CASSRQVGGDQNTEAFF
TRBV6-5,TRBJ1-3,few,-,TGTGCCAGCAGGGGCAGGGGACAAAACTCTGGAAACACCATATATTTT,CASRGRGQNSGNTIYF
TRBV2,TRBJ1-1,few,-,TGTGCCAGCAGTGAAGGATTAGAGAACACTGAAGCTTTCTTT,CASSEGLENTEAFF
TRBV29-1,TRBJ2-5,-,TRBD1,TGCAGCGTTGAAGATCCAGGGGGCAGCCAAGAGACCCAGTACTTC,CSVEDPGGSQETQYF
TRBV12-3/TRBV12-4,TRBJ2-5,few,-,TGTGCCAGCAGTTACTACCAAGAGACCCAGTACTTC,CASSYYQETQYF
TRBV6-8,TRBJ2-7,once,TRBD1,TGTGCCAGCAGTAAACCGGACAGGGGGAGAGAGCAGTACTTC,CASSKPDRGREQYF
TRBV4-1,TRBJ1-2,-,-,TGCGCCAGCAGCCAAGAAGTGGGCAGATGGGATGGCTACACCTTC,CASSQEVGRWDGYTF
TRBV7-8,TRBJ2-5,many,TRBD2,TGTGCCAGCAGCACAGTCACGGGGGGGGGAGTTCGAGAGACCCAGTACTTC,CASSTVTGGGVRETQYF
TRBV6-1,TRBJ2-7,few,-,TGTGCCAGCAGTGAAGCTTCCCAATCTGTCGAGCAGTACTTC,CASSEASQSVEQYF
TRBV12-3/TRBV12-4,TRBJ1-1,many,-,TGTGCCACCTCAGGGGATCGGACTGAAGCTTTCTTT,CATSGDRTEAFF
TRBV11-2,TRBJ2-2,-,-,TGTGCCAGCAGCCCAAGGACCCCGATCGTGAGGCACGGGGAGCTGTTTTTT,CASSPRTPIVRHGELFF